Presented here are 14 T cell receptor beta chains from one specimen sequenced in a study of T cell responses to AZD1222 COVID-19 vaccine. Assay used: immunoSEQ multiplex PCR; TCRdb lists only in-frame clones, some missing. The data contain more than 100,000 clones, 90% to 95% of them singletons. Sample: peripheral blood, taken on day 0 of AZD1222 vaccination. The receptor set was obtained from an adult in good health.

V usage is TRBV27 and J usage is TRBJ1-2; 12 bases fit TRBD1. CDR3 length equals 16 residues. Germline V lookup: CDR1 MNHEY, CDR2 SMNVEV (reference sequence). V dropped 2 bases and J dropped 7; count of bases not matched to a gene: 8. CDR3 sequence: CASSLVGDRGRGGYTF. In DNA, the CDR3 is TGTGCCAGCAGTTTAGTGGGGGACAGGGGGCGAGGTGGCTACACCTTC.

CDR3 coding DNA: TGTGCCAGCAGCCTAGGGGGGGCAGGGACCTATAATTCACCCCTCCACTTT. Translation gives CASSLGGAGTYNSPLHF. The chain joins TRBV4-2 to TRBJ1-6; a possible D gene is TRBD1 (6 bases). The germline V gene encodes CDR1 LGHNA and CDR2 YNFKEQ. Trimming removed 4 bases at V and 2 bases at J, with 15 bases between. This CDR3 is built from 17 residues.

The rearrangement joins TRBV28 to TRBJ1-1, with TRBD1 identical over 11 bases. CDR1 MDHEN and CDR2 SYDVKM come from the germline V gene. The CDR3 contains 17 residues. V dropped 4 bases and J dropped 12; count of bases not matched to a gene: 19. CDR3 sequence reads: CASSSAGQGELRIDPFF. The CDR3 DNA reads as TGTGCCAGCAGTTCCGCGGGACAGGGGGAGCTTAGGATAGATCCTTTCTTT.

This chain uses TRBV19 with TRBJ1-1, with TRBD1 matching over 8 bases. The CDR3 covers 15 residues. Germline lookup yields CDR1 LNHDA and CDR2 SQIVND (reference sequence). V shed 7 bases, J shed 1 base, and the junction held 8 bases outside the gene matches. This CDR3 reads CASTLIQGGNTEAFF. The CDR3 coding sequence is TGTGCCAGTACATTAATACAGGGGGGGAACACTGAAGCTTTCTTT.

The table lists this clone with a count of one. This sequence joins TRBV28 and TRBJ2-7, with D uncertain. In germline, CDR1 is MDHEN, CDR2 SYDVKM. The CDR3 contains 13 residues. Trimming left V 6 bases short and J 5 bases short, with 14 bases between. The CDR3 DNA sequence: TGTGCCAGCAGGACCCCGGGTCCCCACGAGCAGTACTTC. Its translation is CASRTPGPHEQYF.

In this sample, this clone turned up a few times. The gene calls are TRBV7-3 and TRBJ2-5; D unresolved. With 2 bases removed from V and 1 base from J, the gap between germline ends came to 5 bases. The CDR3 is 13 residues long. CDR1 is SGHTA, CDR2 FQGTGA, per germline. The CDR3 nucleotides read TGTGCCAGCAGCTTAGAAAGCCAAGAGACCCAGTACTTC. It is translated as CASSLESQETQYF.

The chain recombines TRBV24-1 with TRBJ1-5, with D possibly TRBD1 on 6 matching bases. This CDR3 has 14 amino acids. Germline V gene data show CDR1 as KGHDR and CDR2 as SFDVKD. Trimming left V 6 bases short and J 7 bases short, with 15 bases between. In nucleotides, the CDR3 is TGTGCCACCAGTCTTCGGGGGGCTAGGCAGCCCCAGCATTTT. Translation: CATSLRGARQPQHF.

The CDR3 DNA follows: TGCGCCAGCAGCTTAGGAGGGGGCACCTACAATGAGCAGTTCTTC. It yields the protein CASSLGGGTYNEQFF. V usage is TRBV5-1 and J usage is TRBJ2-1, with D possibly being TRBD1 (7 bases). The V gene's germline CDR1 is SGHRS and CDR2 YFSETQ. The V and J ends lost 2 bases and 2 bases respectively, with 11 bases between them. The CDR3 loop spans 15 amino acids.

The rearrangement uses TRBV21-1 and TRBJ1-3; the table's TRBD1 call for D was not verified on the DNA. TRBV21-1 is listed as a pseudogene. CDR3 length equals 19 residues. The DNA for the CDR3 is TGTGCCAGCAGCAAGAAAGGTCCGGGACAGGCGTGTCCTGGAAACACCATATATTTT. Translated: CASSKKGPGQACPGNTIYF.

The gene calls are TRBV7-6 and TRBJ2-7; a weak D match, TRBD2 (7 bases). Deletions cut 5 bases from V and 6 bases from J, with 11 bases between. The CDR3 contains 12 residues. The germline CDR1 and CDR2 sequences are SGHVS and FNYEAQ. CDR3 nucleotide sequence: TGTGCCAGCAGCCCGGGGGGCCTCGAGCAGTACTTC. Protein: CASSPGGLEQYF.

The V gene is TRBV4-1, the J gene TRBJ1-5, with 8 bases aligning to TRBD1. Germline assignment: CDR1 MGHRA and CDR2 YSYEKL. V lost 1 base and J lost 4; bases outside the gene matches: 3. This CDR3 has 15 amino acids. The CDR3: CASSQATGENQPQHF. In DNA, the CDR3 is TGCGCCAGCAGCCAAGCGACAGGGGAAAATCAGCCCCAGCATTTT.

Within the sample, this clone is medium-sized. This chain connects TRBV27 to TRBJ2-7; 12 bases agree with TRBD2. Per germline, CDR1 MNHEY and CDR2 SMNVEV (reference sequence). The CDR3 runs to 15 residues. With 10 bases clipped from V and 4 bases from J, the junction kept 11 bases outside the gene matches. CDR3 loop: CATGLAGGPSYEQYF. Written as DNA, the CDR3 is TGTGCCACCGGGCTAGCGGGGGGGCCTAGTTACGAGCAGTACTTC.

This chain links TRBV4-3 with TRBJ2-5, with TRBD2 as a possible D gene (6 bases). The CDR3 spans 14 residues. Per the germline V gene, CDR1 is LGHNA and CDR2 is YSLEER. V lost 0 bases and J 4 bases, leaving 9 bases between the germline ends. The CDR3 DNA is TGCGCCAGCAGCCAAGAAGGAGGGACAGAGACCCAGTACTTC. Its protein product is CASSQEGGTETQYF.

The rearrangement links TRBV27 to TRBJ2-7, with TRBD1 as a possible D gene (5 bases). The CDR3 contains 15 residues. The germline gives CDR1 MNHEY, CDR2 SMNVEV (reference sequence). The V end was cut by 6 bases, the J end by 2 bases, with 17 bases between. Here the CDR3 reads CASSDLGHAPYEQYF. CDR3 sequence (DNA): TGTGCCAGCAGCGACTTAGGACACGCGCCCTACGAGCAGTACTTC.